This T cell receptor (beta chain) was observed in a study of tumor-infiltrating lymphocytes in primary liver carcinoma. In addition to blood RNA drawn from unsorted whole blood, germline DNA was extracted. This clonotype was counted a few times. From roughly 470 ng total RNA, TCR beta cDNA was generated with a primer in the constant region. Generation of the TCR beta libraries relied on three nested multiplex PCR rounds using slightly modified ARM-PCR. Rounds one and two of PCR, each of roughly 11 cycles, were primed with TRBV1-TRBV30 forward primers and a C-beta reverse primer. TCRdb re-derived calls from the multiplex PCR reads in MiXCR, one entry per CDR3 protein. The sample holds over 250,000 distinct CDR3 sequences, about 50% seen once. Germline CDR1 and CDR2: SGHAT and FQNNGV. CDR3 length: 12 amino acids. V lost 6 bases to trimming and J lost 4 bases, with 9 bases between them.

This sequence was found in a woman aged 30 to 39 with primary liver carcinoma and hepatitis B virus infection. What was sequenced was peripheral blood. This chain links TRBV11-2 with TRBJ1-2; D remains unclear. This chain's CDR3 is CASSLMGYGYTF. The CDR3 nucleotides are TGTGCCAGCAGTTTAATGGGCTATGGCTACACCTTC.